The rows below give T cell receptor beta chains drawn from one sample of a study of shared clonotypes between healthy human individuals. TCRdb keeps only in-frame clones here, not all; method: immunoSEQ multiplex PCR. Of about 1.5 million clones in the sample, under 99% were seen once. Material for sequencing was naive CD4+ T cells sorted from blood. The source is a man aged 25-45 years in good health. CDR3s include the opening cysteine and the closing phenylalanine or tryptophan.

>TRBJ1-5|TRBV9
CASSVGTGGNQPQHF
>TRBJ2-7|TRBV13
CASSFPGQGLRYEQYF
>TRBJ2-7|TRBV29-1
CSVRQGVYEQYF
>TRBJ2-2|TRBV15
CATSRDRYRGLGTGTGELFF
>TRBJ2-2|TRBV6-1
CASSAATNTGELFF
>TRBJ2-1|TRBV18
CASSLPGLAGPYNEQFF
>TRBJ1-2|TRBV29-1
CSVEEGGTRRLNYGYTF
>TRBJ2-5|TRBV4-1
CASSQATGGETQYF
>TRBJ2-7|TRBV5-6
CASSPKPGHGVSYEQYF
>TRBJ2-5|TRBV9
CASSVGPGLAGAETQYF
>TRBJ1-3|TRBV28
CASSFRTGGIGNTIYF
>TRBJ2-1|TRBV7-7
CASSPSGRRDEQFF
>TRBJ2-1|TRBV7-8
CASSGAASYNEQFF
>TRBJ1-1|TRBV18
CASSSTGTDNTEAFF
>TRBJ1-1|TRBV5-1
CASSTTQGDTEAFF
>TRBJ2-3|TRBV9
CASSVGASTDTQYF
>TRBJ2-5|TRBV7-9
CASSAATQYF
>TRBJ2-7|TRBV25-1
CASSELDRGQYF
>TRBJ1-1|TRBV18
CASTWGRGRLQTEAFF
>TRBJ2-7|TRBV6-5
CASSQNRAITYEQYF
>TRBJ2-1|TRBV5-6
CASSLGGTHSSYNEQFF
>TRBJ1-1|TRBV7-6
CASSAGTGKAFF
>TRBJ1-2|TRBV6-1
CASSETGRYGYTF
>TRBJ2-1|TRBV5-1
CASSRGGTNEQFF
>TRBJ2-7|TRBV12-2
CASRPQTGGYYEQYF
>TRBJ1-5|TRBV6-6
CASTTGAWNGNQPQHF
>TRBJ2-5|TRBV5-1
CASSLRETQYF
>TRBJ2-1|TRBV11-2
CASSPGRGSYNEQFF
>TRBJ1-1|TRBV28
CASSPRRPNTEAFF
>TRBJ2-2|TRBV25-1
CASSEFGLAGAMTGELFF
>TRBJ2-1|TRBV11-3
CASSLHGGSSYNEQFF
>TRBJ1-1|TRBV6-5
CASRRQGENTEAFF
>TRBJ2-1|TRBV28
CASSGTGEFF
>TRBJ2-7|TRBV14
CASSQVRGYEQYF
>TRBJ1-2|TRBV28
CASTEDGQGYGYTF
>TRBJ2-1|TRBV5-6
CASSFYTSNEQFF
>TRBJ2-7|TRBV18
CASSPQLAGVSYEQYF
>TRBJ2-7|TRBV28
CASSFGGVTYEQYF
>TRBJ2-3|TRBV7-2
CASSPPGLAEADTQYF
>TRBJ1-2|TRBV9
CASSVGGSGYTF
>TRBJ1-5|TRBV2
CASSGLGSNQPQHF
>TRBJ2-7|TRBV5-4
CASSLRDRGTYEQYF
>TRBJ1-5|TRBV30
CAWSEGGNQPQHF
>TRBJ2-7|TRBV6-5
CASSYSWVGGWDEQYF
>TRBJ1-5|TRBV18
CASSPTDRSNQPQHF
>TRBJ2-1|TRBV7-9
CASAYIYNEQFF
>TRBJ2-5|TRBV15
CATSRGRGETQYF
>TRBJ2-6|TRBV4-3
CASSQGGSGANVLTF
>TRBJ2-1|TRBV5-4
CASSLDRSNEQFF
>TRBJ2-3|TRBV19
CASSIRLAGDTQYF
>TRBJ2-5|TRBV9
CASSVDTGGETQYF
>TRBJ1-5|TRBV5-1
CASSLGGSNQPQHF
>TRBJ2-1|TRBV11-2
CASSYTTDYNEQFF
>TRBJ1-2|TRBV6-1
CASSARPGQTYGYTF